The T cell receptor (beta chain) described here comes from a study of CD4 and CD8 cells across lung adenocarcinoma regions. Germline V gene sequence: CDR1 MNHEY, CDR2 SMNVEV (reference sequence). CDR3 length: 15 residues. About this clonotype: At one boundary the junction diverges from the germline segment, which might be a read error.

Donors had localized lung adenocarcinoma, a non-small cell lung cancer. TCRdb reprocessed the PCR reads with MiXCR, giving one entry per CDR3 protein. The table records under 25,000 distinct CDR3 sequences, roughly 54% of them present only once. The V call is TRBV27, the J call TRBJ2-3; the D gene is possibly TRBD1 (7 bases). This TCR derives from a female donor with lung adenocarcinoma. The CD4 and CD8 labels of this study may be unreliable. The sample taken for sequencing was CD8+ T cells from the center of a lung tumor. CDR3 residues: CARGQGGGLPDTQYF. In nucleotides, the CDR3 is TGTGCCAGGGGGCAGGGGGGAGGTCTCCCAGATACGCAGTATTTC.